The 14 T cell receptor beta chains reported below all come from one sample, sequenced in a study of control samples from healthy donors and cancer patients. Produced via immunoSEQ multiplex PCR; TCRdb's table is partial and in-frame only. This table holds around 100,000 clones, roughly 89% found once. Sequencing input: blood. These receptors were taken from a human donor in good health. The donor label of this sample is uncertain.

The CDR3 is CASSDLGNSNQPQHF. The CDR3 DNA is TGTGCCAGCAGTGATTTGGGGAATAGCAATCAGCCCCAGCATTTT. The rearrangement joins TRBV6-1 to TRBJ1-5, with D unclear. V was shortened by 3 bases and J by 0 bases, with 9 bases between the two germline ends. Looked up from germline, CDR1 is MNHNS and CDR2 is SASEGT. The CDR3 contains 15 residues.

The chain links TRBV7-3 to TRBJ1-2, with TRBD1 identical over 7 bases. Germline V CDR1 and CDR2: SGHTA, FQGTGA. CDR3 length: 18 residues. V shed 6 bases and J 1 base; nucleotides not matched to a gene: 17. The CDR3 here is CASSTKIAGQEYNYGYTF. In nucleotides, the CDR3 is TGTGCCAGCAGTACCAAAATAGCAGGACAGGAATATAACTATGGCTACACCTTC.

This chain connects TRBV3-1 (or the pseudogene TRBV3-2) to TRBJ1-1; D unresolved. From germline, CDR1 is LGHDT and CDR2 YNNKEL (reference sequence). The CDR3 contains 15 residues. Trimming removed 1 base at V and 3 bases at J, with 12 bases between. The chain's CDR3 is CASSQVRQADTEAFF. The CDR3 nucleotides read TGTGCCAGCAGCCAAGTACGCCAGGCGGACACTGAAGCTTTCTTT.

The V call is TRBV25-1, the J call TRBJ2-5, with D perhaps TRBD2 (6 bases). V was cut by 3 bases and J by 1 base, with 15 bases left in between. The CDR3 is 16 residues long. Germline CDR1 and CDR2: MGHDK and SYGVNS. The CDR3 sequence is CASSDDAAGSQETQYF. CDR3 DNA: TGTGCCAGCAGTGACGATGCGGCGGGGTCCCAAGAGACCCAGTACTTC.

The chain joins TRBV11-2 to TRBJ2-1; D might be TRBD2 (6 bases). Per germline, CDR1 SGHAT and CDR2 FQNNGV. The V gene lost 0 bases and the J gene lost 0 bases, with 6 bases spanning the gap. The CDR3 is 15 amino acids. CDR3 nucleotide sequence: TGTGCCAGCAGCTTAGAGCGGGGCTCCTACAATGAGCAGTTCTTC. As protein: CASSLERGSYNEQFF.

The chain is built from TRBV7-9 and TRBJ1-1; 8 bases fit TRBD1. This CDR3 has 13 residues. Germline assignment: CDR1 SEHNR and CDR2 FQNEAQ (reference sequence). J was trimmed by 5 bases and V by 5 bases; bases with no gene match: 4. The CDR3 reads CASSPWTGTEAFF. In DNA, the CDR3 is TGTGCCAGCAGCCCGTGGACAGGGACTGAAGCTTTCTTT.

V is TRBV6-5 and J is TRBJ2-7, with 7 bases identical to TRBD2. V trimming: 5 bases; J trimming: 2 bases; junction bases outside the gene matches: 3. Germline V gene data show CDR1 as MNHEY and CDR2 as SVGAGI. There are 13 residues in the CDR3. The CDR3 loop reads CASSRLAAYEQYF. The CDR3 DNA follows: TGTGCCAGCAGTAGGCTAGCGGCCTACGAGCAGTACTTC.

This sequence joins TRBV7-6 and TRBJ2-1; 8 bases map to TRBD1. Trimming at V came to 4 bases and at J to 5 bases, leaving 7 bases not matched to a gene. CDR1 is SGHVS, CDR2 FNYEAQ, per germline. The CDR3 runs to 15 residues. The CDR3 loop is CASSSEGGQDNEQFF. CDR3 bases: TGTGCCAGCAGCTCGGAGGGGGGACAGGACAATGAGCAGTTCTTC.

The rearrangement joins TRBV27 to TRBJ1-5, with D perhaps matching TRBD1 (5 bases). Germline assignment: CDR1 MNHEY and CDR2 SMNVEV (reference sequence). V was pared by 6 bases and J by 7 bases, with 13 bases between. CDR3 length equals 13 residues. The CDR3 DNA reads as TGTGCCAGCAGCGGACCCGGGGGACAGCCCCAGCATTTT. It codes for CASSGPGGQPQHF.

The chain uses TRBV29-1 and TRBJ1-1; no reliable D call. The CDR3 covers 13 residues. From germline, CDR1 is SQVTM and CDR2 ANQGSEA. V was trimmed by 0 bases and J by 7 bases, leaving 12 bases between them. The CDR3 coding sequence is TGCAGCGTTGAAGATAAGAGATGGGGTGAAGCTTTCTTT. Encoded protein: CSVEDKRWGEAFF.

This clone is classed as medium-sized (0.01 to 0.1%). The chain links TRBV5-4 to TRBJ2-5; D perhaps matches TRBD2 (5 bases). The CDR3 is made up of 14 amino acids. Deletions cut 0 bases from V and 2 bases from J, with 8 bases between. Germline-derived CDR1 and CDR2 are SGHNT and YYREEE (reference sequence). CDR3 bases: TGTGCCAGCAGCTTGGGAGGAGGACAAGAGACCCAGTACTTC. Encoded protein: CASSLGGGQETQYF.

This chain uses TRBV24-1 with TRBJ1-2, with 10 nucleotides matching TRBD1. The J segment lost 8 bases and the V segment lost 1 base, leaving 9 bases of the junction unmatched. Germline CDR1 is KGHDR and CDR2 is SFDVKD. The CDR3 contains 16 residues. The CDR3 DNA reads TGTGCCACCAGTGATTTCCGGGACAGGGGAGTTCGGGGCTACACCTTC. Amino acids: CATSDFRDRGVRGYTF.

This chain connects TRBV5-4 to TRBJ1-1; tentative D call: TRBD1 (6 bases). The CDR3 is made up of 13 amino acids. The V end was cut by 4 bases, the J end by 11 bases, with 18 bases between. The germline V gene has CDR1 SGHNT and CDR2 YYREEE (reference sequence). The chain's CDR3 is CASSPRQDAGAFF. CDR3 DNA sequence: TGTGCCAGCAGCCCTCGACAGGACGCCGGTGCTTTCTTT.

CDR3 loop: CATLRSPNSIFTLHF. The CDR3 nucleotides read TGTGCCACCTTGAGGAGTCCGAACTCTATATTCACCCTCCACTTT. The V gene is TRBV2, the J gene TRBJ1-6, with D unclear. The CDR3 has 15 residues. Germline CDR1 reads SNHLY; CDR2 reads FYNNEI. V was cut by 10 bases and J by 14 bases, with 27 bases left in between. The complete variable domain, with remaining parts taken from reference TRBV2 and TRBJ1-6, reads EPEVTQTPSHQVTQMGQEVILRCVPISNHLYFYWYRQILGQKVEFLVSFYNNEISEKSEIFDDQFSVERPDGSNFTLKIRSTKLEDSAMYFCATLRSPNSIFTLHFGNGTRLTVT.